One and the same sample provided the 3 T cell receptor beta chains below, sequenced in a study of cytomegalovirus exposure and HLA in healthy donors. Amplification used 60 Vbeta primers and 13 Jbeta primers. Sequencing used immunoSEQ multiplex PCR; TCRdb keeps in-frame clones, though not all of them. The sample lists over 150,000 clones; around three quarters were seen once. Sequenced input: PBMCs. The receptors were gathered from a woman in her late teens or twenties in good health and CMV-seronegative.

The chain combines TRBV7-3 with TRBJ2-3; possibly TRBD2 for D (6 bases). CDR1 is SGHTA, CDR2 FQGTGA, per germline. CDR3 length: 15 residues. Trimming left V 1 base short and J 1 base short, with 9 bases between. DNA for the CDR3: TGTGCCAGCAGCTTAAGTCCGGGGGGCACAGATACGCAGTATTTT. Translation: CASSLSPGGTDTQYF.

The J gene is TRBJ2-7, the V gene TRBV5-6, with 9 bases identical to TRBD2. The CDR3 sequence is 16 residues long. V shed 5 bases and J 1 base; nucleotides not matched to a gene: 10. Germline CDR1 SGHDT, CDR2 YYEEEE. DNA of the CDR3: TGTGCCAGCAGTACGCAGCGGGGGGTTTTTTCCTACGAGCAGTACTTC. This encodes CASSTQRGVFSYEQYF.

The chain joins TRBV10-2 to TRBJ2-7; 9 bases line up with TRBD2. The germline V gene has CDR1 WSHSY and CDR2 SAAADI. The length of the CDR3 is 14 residues. The CDR3 protein is CAARIAGDSYEQYF. The CDR3 nucleotides are TGCGCGGCGAGAATAGCGGGGGACTCCTACGAGCAGTACTTC.